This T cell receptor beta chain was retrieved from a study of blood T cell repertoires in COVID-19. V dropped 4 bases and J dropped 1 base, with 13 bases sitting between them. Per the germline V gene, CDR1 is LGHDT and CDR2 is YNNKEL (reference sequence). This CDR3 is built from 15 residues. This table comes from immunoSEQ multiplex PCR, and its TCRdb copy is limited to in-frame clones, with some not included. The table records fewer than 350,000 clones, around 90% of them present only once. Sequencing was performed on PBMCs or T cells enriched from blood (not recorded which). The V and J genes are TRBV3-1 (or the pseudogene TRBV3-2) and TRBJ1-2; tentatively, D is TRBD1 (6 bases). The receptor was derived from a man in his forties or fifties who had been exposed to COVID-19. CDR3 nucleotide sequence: TGTGCCAGCAGCCCCTCGGACAGAGTTAACTATGGCTACACCTTC. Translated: CASSPSDRVNYGYTF.